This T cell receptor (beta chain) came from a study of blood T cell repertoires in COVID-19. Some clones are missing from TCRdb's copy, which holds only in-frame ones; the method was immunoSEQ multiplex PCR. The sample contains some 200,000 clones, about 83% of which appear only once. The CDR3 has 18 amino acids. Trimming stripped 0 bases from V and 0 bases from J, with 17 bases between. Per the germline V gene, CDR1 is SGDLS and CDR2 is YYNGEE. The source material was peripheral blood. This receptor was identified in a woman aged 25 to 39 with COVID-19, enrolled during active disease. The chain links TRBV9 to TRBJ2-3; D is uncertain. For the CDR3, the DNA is TGTGCCAGCAGCGTAGGGGCCCTGGCAAGAAGTAGCACAGATACGCAGTATTTT. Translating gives CASSVGALARSSTDTQYF.